What follows are 32 T cell receptor beta chains derived from one specimen sequenced in a study of PD-L1 blockade in urothelial cancer. Some clones are missing from TCRdb's copy, which holds only in-frame ones; the method was immunoSEQ multiplex PCR. The profile covers roughly 51,000 clones, with less than 85% appearing a single time and about 10% taken by the ten largest. Stated time point: pretreatment peripheral blood. Sequences were derived from PBMCs, sampled around atezolizumab (anti-PD-L1) treatment. These receptors originate from a man between 70 and 80 years old with urothelial cancer.

This chain joins TRBV11-2 and TRBJ2-1; 8 bases line up with TRBD2. Germline values: CDR1 SGHAT, CDR2 FQNNGV. V was clipped by 5 bases and J by 8 bases; unmatched bases: 14. This CDR3 has 16 residues. In DNA form, the CDR3 reads TGTGCCAGCAGCCTCCCTGGGGGCGGGAGGATCTATGAGCAGTTCTTC. It specifies CASSLPGGGRIYEQFF.

This clone was recorded a few times. The sample holds other DNA sequences that translate to the same CDR3. This chain links TRBV27 with TRBJ1-2; D is uncertain. CDR1 and CDR2 from the germline V gene are MNHEY and SMNVEV (reference sequence). The CDR3 is 15 residues long. Trimming shortened V by 3 bases and J by 0 bases, and 11 bases separated the two germline ends. This CDR3 reads CASSFKREANYGYTF. Here the CDR3 DNA reads TGTGCCAGCAGTTTTAAACGGGAAGCTAACTATGGCTACACCTTC.

CDR3 sequence (DNA): TGTGCCAGCAGCTTGCCAGGGAAGAATGGCTACACCTTC. Protein sequence: CASSLPGKNGYTF. The rearrangement links TRBV11-2 to TRBJ1-2; maybe TRBD1 (5 bases). Per germline, CDR1 SGHAT and CDR2 FQNNGV. The ends were cut back, 3 bases at V and 6 bases at J, with 11 bases in the middle. The CDR3 contains 13 residues.

V usage is TRBV28 and J usage is TRBJ1-2, with D maybe TRBD1 (6 bases). The length of the CDR3 is 13 residues. From germline, CDR1 is MDHEN and CDR2 SYDVKM. Trimming took 3 bases from V and 6 from J, leaving 11 bases between them. The CDR3 here is CASSLQTGDGYTF. The CDR3 DNA reads as TGTGCCAGCAGTTTGCAGACAGGTGATGGCTACACCTTC.

This chain connects TRBV5-4 to TRBJ1-2, with 9 bases aligning to TRBD1. This CDR3 contains 15 residues. Trimming removed 1 base from V and 5 bases from J; junction bases left unmatched: 6. The germline V gene encodes CDR1 SGHNT and CDR2 YYREEE (reference sequence). CDR3 in DNA: TGTGCCAGCAGCTTGCCGGGACAGGGCACATATGGCTACACCTTC. As protein: CASSLPGQGTYGYTF. The full variable domain, in which reference TRBV5-4 and TRBJ1-2 provide the parts outside the CDR3, is ETGVTQSPTHLIKTRGQQVTLRCSSQSGHNTVSWYQQALGQGPQFIFQYYREEENGRGNFPPRFSGLQFPNYSSELNVNALELDDSALYLCASSLPGQGTYGYTFGSGTRLTVV.

This chain links TRBV28 with TRBJ1-5; 7 bases are shared with TRBD1. This CDR3 is 14 amino acids long. Germline assignment: CDR1 MDHEN and CDR2 SYDVKM. Trimming removed 5 bases from V and 4 bases from J; junction bases left unmatched: 5. The CDR3 here is CASSGAGGNQPQHF. DNA of the CDR3: TGTGCCAGCAGTGGGGCAGGGGGTAATCAGCCCCAGCATTTT.

CDR3 DNA sequence: TGTGCCAGCAGCGTACGACAGGGGGACACTGAAGCTTTCTTT. It yields the protein CASSVRQGDTEAFF. This chain uses TRBV7-9 with TRBJ1-1; 9 bases align to TRBD1. The CDR3 is 14 residues long. V was clipped by 5 bases and J by 3 bases; unmatched bases: 4. Germline CDR1 reads SEHNR; CDR2 reads FQNEAQ (reference sequence).

The chain is built from TRBV7-6 and TRBJ2-1, with 11 bases identical to TRBD1. V lost 2 bases to trimming and J lost 12 bases; unmatched junction nucleotides: 9. The V gene's germline CDR1 is SGHVS and CDR2 FNYEAQ. This CDR3 spans 15 amino acids. The CDR3 coding sequence is TGTGCCAGCAGCTTAACTGGACAGGGGGCGACAAGGCAGTTCTTC. It encodes CASSLTGQGATRQFF.

J is TRBJ1-1 and V is TRBV28, with 7 positions matching TRBD1. The J segment lost 6 bases and the V segment lost 5 bases, leaving 12 bases of the junction unmatched. CDR1 is MDHEN and CDR2 is SYDVKM in the germline V gene. The CDR3 length is 15 residues. The CDR3 DNA is TGTGCCAGCAGTCCTCCGGACAGGCCTTACGCTGAAGCTTTCTTT. Translation: CASSPPDRPYAEAFF.

The chain has TRBV5-1 and TRBJ1-4, with 11 bases matching TRBD1. This CDR3 contains 16 residues. With 2 bases clipped from V and 7 bases from J, the junction kept 7 bases outside the gene matches. Germline V CDR1 and CDR2: SGHRS, YFSETQ. CDR3 amino acids: CASSFFGQGAGEKLFF. CDR3 DNA: TGCGCCAGCAGCTTCTTCGGACAGGGGGCTGGTGAAAAACTGTTTTTT.

V usage is TRBV28 and J usage is TRBJ2-2; 9 nucleotides match TRBD2. CDR3 length: 15 amino acids. V lost 3 bases, J lost 6 bases, and 5 bases stayed unmatched. Germline lookup yields CDR1 MDHEN and CDR2 SYDVKM. The CDR3 here is CASSFASGKAGELFF. The CDR3 bases are TGTGCCAGCAGTTTTGCTAGCGGGAAGGCCGGGGAGCTGTTTTTT.

The gene calls are TRBV28 and TRBJ2-1, with TRBD1 matching over 12 bases. The germline V gene has CDR1 MDHEN and CDR2 SYDVKM. The CDR3 runs to 16 residues. The J segment lost 5 bases and the V segment lost 2 bases, leaving 4 bases of the junction unmatched. The CDR3 DNA reads as TGTGCCAGCAGTTTAACGGGACAGGGGGCTGACAATGAGCAGTTCTTC. This sequence encodes CASSLTGQGADNEQFF.

This chain connects TRBV5-1 to TRBJ2-7, with TRBD1 matching 9 bases. Germline CDR1 reads SGHRS; CDR2 reads YFSETQ. V lost 4 bases, J lost 4 bases, and 3 bases stayed unmatched. This CDR3 has 13 amino acids. CDR3 in amino acids: CASSATGGYEQYF. The CDR3 region has the DNA TGCGCCAGCAGCGCGACAGGGGGATACGAGCAGTACTTC.

CDR3 sequence reads: CASSPRRRTGAMNTEAFF. As DNA, the CDR3 is TGTGCCAGCTCACCACGCCGTAGAACAGGAGCTATGAACACTGAAGCTTTCTTT. This rearrangement joins TRBV18 to TRBJ1-1; D may be TRBD1 (5 bases). This CDR3 has 18 amino acids. Germline CDR1 KGHSH, CDR2 LQKENI. Trimming took 1 base from V and 0 from J, leaving 18 bases between them.

The CDR3 DNA reads TGTGCCAGCAGTGAAGACAGGGGGCGTAAAGAGACCCAGTACTTC. Translated: CASSEDRGRKETQYF. V and J are TRBV6-4 and TRBJ2-5, with 10 bases lining up with TRBD1. The CDR3 totals 15 residues. Trimming cost V 3 bases and J 3 bases; bases outside gene matches: 4. In germline, CDR1 is MRHNA, CDR2 SNTAGT.

This sequence joins TRBV30 and TRBJ2-7; D is possibly TRBD1 (5 bases). Trimming removed 5 bases at V and 3 bases at J, with 8 bases between. Germline CDR1 GTSNPN, CDR2 SVGIG (reference sequence). There are 11 residues in the CDR3. CDR3 in DNA: TGTGCCTGGGGGGCCTACTACGAGCAGTACTTC. As protein: CAWGAYYEQYF. Full variable domain (remainder filled in from reference TRBV30 and TRBJ2-7): SQTIHQWPATLVQPVGSPLSLECTVEGTSNPNLYWYRQAAGRGLQLLFYSVGIGQISSEVPQNLSASRPQDRQFILSSKKLLLSDSGFYLCAWGAYYEQYFGPGTRLTVT.

Here the CDR3 DNA reads TGTGCCACCAGCAGCGGACAGGACGGAAAGGGCAATCAGCCCCAGCATTTT. Its translation is CATSSGQDGKGNQPQHF. The chain uses TRBV15 and TRBJ1-5, with TRBD1 identical over 7 bases. Unmatched junction bases numbered 10, after V lost 3 bases and J lost 2 bases. The germline CDR1 and CDR2 sequences are LNHNV and YYDKDF (reference sequence). The CDR3 length is 17 residues.

V and J are TRBV19 and TRBJ2-6; D is unresolved. This CDR3 is 17 amino acids long. Germline CDR1 LNHDA, CDR2 SQIVND (reference sequence). The V end lost 6 bases, the J end lost 0 bases, and 15 bases lay between the germline ends. The CDR3 loop reads CASRPLQMASGANVLTF. The CDR3 DNA sequence: TGTGCCAGTAGGCCATTGCAGATGGCCTCTGGGGCCAACGTCCTGACTTTC. The full variable domain, with the rest looked up from reference TRBV19 and TRBJ2-6, is DGGITQSPKYLFRKEGQNVTLSCEQNLNHDAMYWYRQDPGQGLRLIYYSQIVNDFQKGDIAEGYSVSREKKESFPLTVTSAQKNPTAFYLCASRPLQMASGANVLTFGAGSRLTVL.

The chain joins TRBV9 to TRBJ1-2; no clear D. From germline, CDR1 is SGDLS and CDR2 YYNGEE. There are 13 residues in the CDR3. Trimming shortened V by 2 bases and J by 2 bases, and 7 bases separated the two germline ends. This chain's CDR3 is CASSVGVNYGYTF. The CDR3 DNA follows: TGTGCCAGCAGCGTCGGGGTAAACTATGGCTACACCTTC. The full variable domain, with the rest looked up from reference TRBV9 and TRBJ1-2, is DSGVTQTPKHLITATGQRVTLRCSPRSGDLSVYWYQQSLDQGLQFLIQYYNGEERAKGNILERFSAQQFPDLHSELNLSSLELGDSALYFCASSVGVNYGYTFGSGTRLTVV.

This clone showed up just a few times. This chain's CDR3 is CASNKDRGQDREKLFF. The DNA for the CDR3 is TGTGCCAGCAACAAGGACAGGGGGCAAGATCGGGAAAAACTGTTTTTT. This sequence joins TRBV2 and TRBJ1-4, with 11 bases matching TRBD1. V dropped 7 bases and J dropped 8; count of bases not matched to a gene: 12. The CDR3 has 16 amino acids. Germline CDR1 and CDR2: SNHLY and FYNNEI. The whole variable domain, filled in from reference TRBV2 and TRBJ1-4, reads EPEVTQTPSHQVTQMGQEVILRCVPISNHLYFYWYRQILGQKVEFLVSFYNNEISEKSEIFDDQFSVERPDGSNFTLKIRSTKLEDSAMYFCASNKDRGQDREKLFFGSGTQLSVL.

The V and J genes are TRBV27 and TRBJ2-5; 7 positions match TRBD1. V dropped 4 bases and J dropped 2; count of bases not matched to a gene: 4. The CDR3 sequence is 14 residues long. Germline lookup yields CDR1 MNHEY and CDR2 SMNVEV (reference sequence). CDR3 nucleotides: TGTGCCAGCAGTTATCGGGACAGTCAAGAGACCCAGTACTTC. Its translation is CASSYRDSQETQYF.

The V call is TRBV23-1, the J call TRBJ2-2; D possibly corresponds to TRBD2 (6 bases). TRBV23-1 carries the ORF label, with uncertain function. V gave up 4 bases and J gave up 2 bases, with 20 bases separating them. The CDR3 totals 18 residues. The CDR3, as DNA: TGCGCCAGCAGTCCCTCCTGGGAGGAGGGCCCAAACACCGGGGAGCTGTTTTTT. Its translation is CASSPSWEEGPNTGELFF.

This clone has just one count. CDR3 in amino acids: CASSQETLGAPEYF. The CDR3 nucleotides read TGTGCCAGCAGCCAAGAAACGTTAGGAGCGCCTGAGTACTTC. The chain joins TRBV4-2 to TRBJ2-5, with D unresolved. The CDR3 is 14 amino acids. Per the germline V gene, CDR1 is LGHNA and CDR2 is YNFKEQ. The V and J ends lost 0 bases and 12 bases respectively, with 17 bases between them.

V is TRBV6-1 and J is TRBJ2-7, with TRBD1 matching over 10 bases. Germline lookup yields CDR1 MNHNS and CDR2 SASEGT. The CDR3 extends over 14 amino acids. With 6 bases clipped from V and 3 bases from J, the junction kept 5 bases outside the gene matches. The CDR3 region has the DNA TGTGCCAGCAGCGGGGGGGACAGGGGCTACGAGCAGTACTTC. Translated, it gives CASSGGDRGYEQYF.

This sequence joins TRBV6-4 and TRBJ2-5, with TRBD1 as a possible D gene (5 bases). The CDR3 is 13 residues long. Looked up from germline, CDR1 is MRHNA and CDR2 is SNTAGT. V was pared by 5 bases and J by 4 bases, with 11 bases between. CDR3 nucleotides: TGTGCCAGCAGTAGACAGTTTGGAGAGACCCAGTACTTC. As protein: CASSRQFGETQYF.

The rearrangement joins TRBV30 to TRBJ1-2; tentatively, D is TRBD1 (6 bases). This CDR3 has 10 residues. Trimming removed 4 bases from V and 10 bases from J, with 10 bases in between. Germline V lookup: CDR1 GTSNPN, CDR2 SVGIG (reference sequence). In nucleotides, the CDR3 is TGTGCCTGGAACAGGGTCAACTACACCTTC. Amino acid sequence: CAWNRVNYTF.

The chain uses TRBV10-3 and TRBJ2-7; TRBD2 matches 7 bases. The germline V gene has CDR1 ENHRY and CDR2 SYGVKD. CDR3 length: 13 residues. V was clipped by 8 bases and J by 4 bases; unmatched bases: 8. CDR3 region: CAILPSGTYEQYF. CDR3 sequence (DNA): TGTGCCATCCTTCCTAGCGGAACTTACGAGCAGTACTTC.

This chain joins TRBV19 and TRBJ2-1, with 8 bases aligning to TRBD2. Germline values: CDR1 LNHDA, CDR2 SQIVND (reference sequence). Trimming at V came to 5 bases and at J to 5 bases, leaving 11 bases not matched to a gene. This CDR3 has 16 residues. Here the CDR3 DNA reads TGTGCCAGTAGTGCCCCCGGGACTAGTGAGGACAATGAGCAGTTCTTC. Amino acids: CASSAPGTSEDNEQFF.

The V and J genes are TRBV20-1 and TRBJ2-3; TRBD1 might be the D (6 bases). The CDR3 totals 11 residues. V shed 3 bases and J shed 6 bases, with 7 bases lying between them. Germline V CDR1 and CDR2: DFQATT, SNEGSKA (reference sequence). The CDR3 spells CSASRGDTQYF. In nucleotides, the CDR3 is TGCAGTGCTAGTAGGGGGGATACGCAGTATTTT.

The V call is TRBV7-2, the J call TRBJ2-6, with D uncertain. CDR3 size: 19 residues. Trimming left V 1 base short and J 1 base short, with 17 bases between. Looked up from germline, CDR1 is SGHTA and CDR2 is FQGNSA. CDR3 region: CASSLDPSRLLSGANVLTF. CDR3 nucleotide sequence: TGTGCCAGCAGCTTAGATCCGTCGAGGCTCCTATCTGGGGCCAACGTCCTGACTTTC.

The V and J genes are TRBV18 and TRBJ1-2; D gene unclear. Per germline, CDR1 KGHSH and CDR2 LQKENI. Trimming took 2 bases from V and 5 from J, leaving 9 bases between them. CDR3 size: 13 residues. CDR3: CASSPTDKYGYTF. The CDR3, as DNA: TGTGCCAGCTCACCAACAGACAAGTATGGCTACACCTTC.

V usage is TRBV28 and J usage is TRBJ1-4, with D perhaps TRBD1 (6 bases). Germline V gene lookup returns CDR1 MDHEN and CDR2 SYDVKM. This CDR3 spans 16 amino acids. The V and J ends lost 5 bases and 4 bases respectively, with 17 bases between them. The DNA of the CDR3 is TGTGCCAGCAGTCTGACAACGGCAGGGGTTAATGAAAAACTGTTTTTT. Translating gives CASSLTTAGVNEKLFF.